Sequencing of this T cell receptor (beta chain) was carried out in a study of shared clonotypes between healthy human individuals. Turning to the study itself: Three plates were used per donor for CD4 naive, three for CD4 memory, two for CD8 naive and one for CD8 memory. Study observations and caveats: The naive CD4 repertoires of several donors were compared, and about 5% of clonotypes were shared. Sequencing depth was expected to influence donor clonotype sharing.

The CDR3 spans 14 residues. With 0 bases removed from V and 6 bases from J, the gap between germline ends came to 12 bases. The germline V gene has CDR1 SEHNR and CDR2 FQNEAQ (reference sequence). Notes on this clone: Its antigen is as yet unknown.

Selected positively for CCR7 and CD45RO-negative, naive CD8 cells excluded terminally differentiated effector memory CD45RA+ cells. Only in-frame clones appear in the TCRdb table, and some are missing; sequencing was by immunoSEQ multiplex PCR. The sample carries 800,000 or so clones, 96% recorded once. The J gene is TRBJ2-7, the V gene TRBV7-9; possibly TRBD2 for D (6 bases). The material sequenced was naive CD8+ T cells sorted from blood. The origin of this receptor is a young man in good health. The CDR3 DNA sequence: TGTGCCAGCAGCTTAGCGCACGGAGGGTCCGAGCAGTACTTC. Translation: CASSLAHGGSEQYF.